The next 18 T cell receptor beta chains were all read from a single sample in a study of HIV-infected patients and healthy controls. Reverse transcription used 500 to 550 ng RNA and constant-region primers for alpha and beta. Using multiplexing indices, alpha and beta chain libraries were generated apart by chain-specific third strand synthesis. TCRdb re-analysed the 5' RACE reads in MiXCR, keeping a single row per CDR3 protein. In the table there are approximately 10,000 distinct CDR3 sequences, 8% of which are singletons. No cell fractionation was done, so the repertoire covers all unsorted peripheral blood T cells. Sample: blood, taken before antiretroviral therapy. Receptors were obtained from an adult with HIV infection. The donor label of this sample is uncertain.

This clonotype came up many times. The chain recombines TRBV2 with TRBJ2-4; D is unresolved. V gave up 4 bases and J gave up 1 base, with 17 bases separating them. Germline V gene sequence: CDR1 SNHLY, CDR2 FYNNEI. There are 17 residues in the CDR3. In nucleotides, the CDR3 is TGTGCCAGCAGTGGTCTGACTGGCACCGGGGCCAAAAACATTCAGTACTTC. Residues: CASSGLTGTGAKNIQYF.

A few counts support this clonotype. The chain recombines TRBV2 with TRBJ2-1; D not certain. Trimming shortened V by 5 bases and J by 0 bases, and 8 bases separated the two germline ends. The germline V gene encodes CDR1 SNHLY and CDR2 FYNNEI. The CDR3 spans 14 residues. The CDR3 region is CASSYRSSYNEQFF. Written as DNA, the CDR3 is TGTGCCAGCAGTTATAGGAGCTCCTACAATGAGCAGTTCTTC.

This clonotype was seen repeatedly, ten times or more. The chain carries TRBV29-1 and TRBJ1-1; D ambiguous. The CDR3 runs to 13 residues. Per germline, CDR1 SQVTM and CDR2 ANQGSEA. V gave up 7 bases and J gave up 0 bases, with 12 bases separating them. CDR3 sequence: CSGRVSMNTEAFF. The CDR3, as DNA: TGCAGCGGCCGGGTCTCAATGAACACTGAAGCTTTCTTT. The variable domain in full, with the rest retrieved from reference TRBV29-1 and TRBJ1-1, is SAVISQKPSRDICQRGTSLTIQCQVDSQVTMMFWYRQQPGQSLTLIATANQGSEATYESGFVIDKFPISRPNLTFSTLTVSNMSPEDSSIYLCSGRVSMNTEAFFGQGTRLTVV.

This clonotype was seen ten or more times. V gene TRBV12-3 or TRBV12-4 combines with J gene TRBJ1-1; D perhaps matches TRBD1 (5 bases). There are 13 residues in the CDR3. The V and J ends lost 1 base and 8 bases respectively, with 11 bases between them. The CDR3 is CASSLGQILEAFF. The CDR3, as DNA: TGTGCCAGCAGTTTAGGACAGATATTGGAAGCTTTCTTT.

This clonotype was seen ten or more times. The chain joins TRBV7-9 to TRBJ2-3; 7 bases are a match to TRBD1. This CDR3 has 18 amino acids. V lost 0 bases, J lost 2 bases, and 11 bases stayed unmatched. CDR1 is SEHNR, CDR2 FQNEAQ, per germline (reference sequence). CDR3: CASSLAGRGGVLTDTQYF. CDR3 nucleotide sequence: TGTGCCAGCAGCTTAGCTGGTCGAGGGGGCGTACTCACAGATACGCAGTATTTT.

This clonotype was picked up many times. The chain recombines TRBV5-4 with TRBJ1-6; D is perhaps TRBD1 (5 bases). The germline V gene has CDR1 SGHNT and CDR2 YYREEE (reference sequence). The V end lost 1 base, the J end lost 7 bases, and 12 bases lay between the germline ends. The CDR3 is 15 residues long. In DNA, the CDR3 is TGTGCCAGCAGCTTGCCAGGGACTGAGAATTCACCCCTCCACTTT. It encodes CASSLPGTENSPLHF.

There are many counts of this clonotype. V and J are TRBV27 and TRBJ2-7, with a weak D call TRBD2 (7 bases). Deletions cut 7 bases from V and 6 bases from J, with 19 bases between. The length of the CDR3 is 14 residues. The V gene's germline CDR1 is MNHEY and CDR2 SMNVEV (reference sequence). This chain's CDR3 is CASTVGEGGREQYF. CDR3 bases: TGTGCCAGCACCGTAGGGGAGGGGGGGCGCGAGCAGTACTTC.

In this sample, this clonotype turned up a few times. This sequence joins TRBV10-2 and TRBJ2-7; 10 bases agree with TRBD2. The CDR3 extends over 15 amino acids. V shed 2 bases and J 7 bases; nucleotides not matched to a gene: 8. Germline loops: CDR1 WSHSY, CDR2 SAAADI. The CDR3 reads CASSERLAGVREQYF. The CDR3 DNA reads as TGCGCCAGCAGTGAGAGGCTAGCGGGAGTGAGAGAGCAGTACTTC.

This clonotype occurred many times. V and J are TRBV28 and TRBJ1-1, with D unresolved. The CDR3 extends over 14 amino acids. With 2 bases removed from V and 2 bases from J, the gap between germline ends came to 9 bases. In germline, CDR1 is MDHEN, CDR2 SYDVKM. Here the CDR3 DNA reads TGTGCCAGCAGTTTAGAGCCAGGAAACACTGAAGCTTTCTTT. This codes for CASSLEPGNTEAFF.

This clonotype was detected ten times or more. The chain carries TRBV27 and TRBJ1-1; D is ambiguous. This CDR3 is 12 amino acids long. CDR1 is MNHEY, CDR2 SMNVEV, per germline (reference sequence). V lost 5 bases and J 4 bases, leaving 8 bases between the germline ends. CDR3 protein: CASSPKGTEAFF. The CDR3 DNA sequence: TGTGCCAGCAGTCCCAAGGGCACTGAAGCTTTCTTT.

This clonotype was observed at least ten times. The rearrangement joins TRBV12-3 or TRBV12-4 to TRBJ1-5, with D hard to call. The CDR3 is 15 amino acids. Trimming removed 2 bases from V and 0 bases from J, with 8 bases in between. CDR3 nucleotides: TGTGCCAGCAGTTTATACGCGGATAGCAATCAGCCCCAGCATTTT. The encoded protein is CASSLYADSNQPQHF.

This clonotype was seen more than once but under ten times. The rearrangement links TRBV2 to TRBJ2-3, with TRBD2 matching over 8 bases. CDR1 is SNHLY and CDR2 is FYNNEI in the germline V gene. Trimming cost V 6 bases and J 5 bases; bases outside gene matches: 7. The CDR3 length is 14 residues. The CDR3: CASRGGLAGDTQYF. DNA of the CDR3: TGTGCCAGCAGGGGAGGACTAGCTGGAGATACGCAGTATTTT.

There are many counts of this clonotype. This chain uses TRBV10-3 with TRBJ1-2, with D perhaps matching TRBD1 (5 bases). This CDR3 has 13 residues. Germline values: CDR1 ENHRY, CDR2 SYGVKD. V was shortened by 4 bases and J by 8 bases, with 14 bases between the two germline ends. The CDR3: CAISGDGVGGYTF. The CDR3, as DNA: TGTGCCATCAGTGGGGACGGGGTCGGCGGCTACACCTTC.

In this sample, this clonotype turned up many times. The chain links TRBV12-3 or TRBV12-4 to TRBJ1-2; D might be TRBD1 (5 bases). The CDR3 runs to 16 residues. Trimming removed 0 bases at V and 0 bases at J, with 11 bases between. In DNA, the CDR3 is TGTGCCAGCAGTTTAGCGGGGCAACAAGCTAACTATGGCTACACCTTC. Amino acids: CASSLAGQQANYGYTF.

With regard to this clonotype: At one end, the junction sequence differs from germline, possibly due to a read error. The rearrangement uses TRBV20-1 and TRBJ1-5; tentative D call: TRBD1 (6 bases). Looked up from germline, CDR1 is DFQATT and CDR2 is SNEGSKA (reference sequence). The CDR3 runs to 14 residues. The CDR3 coding sequence is TGCAGTGCCAGAGCTAACAGGGTGGCTCAGCCCCAGCATTTT. Residues: CSARANRVAQPQHF.

This clonotype was recorded at least ten times. CDR3 amino acids: CASSLTGQEYEQYF. In DNA form, the CDR3 reads TGTGCCAGCAGCCTGACGGGACAGGAGTACGAGCAGTACTTC. The chain employs TRBV2 and TRBJ2-7; 8 bases align to TRBD1. With 6 bases clipped from V and 4 bases from J, the junction kept 8 bases outside the gene matches. Germline CDR1 SNHLY, CDR2 FYNNEI. CDR3 length equals 14 residues. Full variable domain (remainder filled in from reference TRBV2 and TRBJ2-7): EPEVTQTPSHQVTQMGQEVILRCVPISNHLYFYWYRQILGQKVEFLVSFYNNEISEKSEIFDDQFSVERPDGSNFTLKIRSTKLEDSAMYFCASSLTGQEYEQYFGPGTRLTVT.

V usage is TRBV5-6 and J usage is TRBJ1-5, with 7 bases that match TRBD1. The CDR3 is 14 amino acids. CDR1 and CDR2 from the germline V gene are SGHDT and YYEEEE. The junction had 5 bases not matched to a gene; V was cut back by 0 bases and J by 8 bases. The CDR3 bases are TGTGCCAGCAGCTTGGAGGGGGCAGGGAAGCCCCAGCATTTT. Its protein product is CASSLEGAGKPQHF.

In its sample, this clonotype was seen many times. This CDR3 reads CSARSGTGGKREQYF. The CDR3 DNA follows: TGCAGTGCTAGATCCGGGACAGGGGGCAAACGGGAGCAGTACTTC. The chain employs TRBV20-1 and TRBJ2-7; 12 nucleotides align to TRBD1. There are 15 residues in the CDR3. The V and J ends lost 2 bases and 7 bases, in that order; junction bases with no gene match: 9. Germline CDR1 DFQATT, CDR2 SNEGSKA (reference sequence).